The 23 T cell receptor beta chains presented below share a single source sample, sequenced in a study of blood T cell repertoires in COVID-19. TCRdb's table, derived via immunoSEQ multiplex PCR, lists solely in-frame clones and lacks some. The profile shows under 170,000 clones, roughly nine tenths of them singletons. Sequenced input: peripheral blood. Receptors originate from an older woman with active or convalescent COVID-19.

The rearrangement uses TRBV7-9 and TRBJ1-5; D ambiguous. The CDR3 runs to 14 residues. Germline assignment: CDR1 SEHNR and CDR2 FQNEAQ (reference sequence). V was shortened by 4 bases and J by 2 bases, with 9 bases between the two germline ends. The CDR3: CASSSSEGNQPQHF. CDR3 bases: TGTGCCAGCAGCTCCTCAGAAGGCAATCAGCCCCAGCATTTT.

The chain recombines TRBV6-5 with TRBJ2-5; no clear D. V dropped 2 bases and J dropped 5 bases, with 3 bases sitting between them. This CDR3 comprises 11 residues. In germline, CDR1 is MNHEY, CDR2 SVGAGI. Here the CDR3 reads CASSYLETQYF. The CDR3 coding sequence is TGTGCCAGCAGTTACCTGGAGACCCAGTACTTC.

The chain has TRBV14 and TRBJ1-6; D is uncertain. V lost 2 bases, J lost 7 bases, and 12 bases lay in between. The CDR3 sequence is 15 residues long. CDR1 and CDR2 from the germline V gene are SGHDN and FVKESK. In nucleotides, the CDR3 is TGTGCCAGCAGCCAATTACCAGGTCAAAATTCACCCCTCCACTTT. It encodes CASSQLPGQNSPLHF.

The chain carries TRBV29-1 and TRBJ2-7; no reliable D call. V dropped 1 base and J dropped 4 bases, with 11 bases sitting between them. The CDR3 loop spans 13 amino acids. The V gene's germline CDR1 is SQVTM and CDR2 ANQGSEA. Written as DNA, the CDR3 is TGCAGCGTTGAAGGGTCGGTACCTTACGAGCAGTACTTC. Translation gives CSVEGSVPYEQYF.

The chain employs TRBV7-9 and TRBJ2-7, with 9 bases aligning to TRBD1. With 1 base clipped from V and 4 bases from J, the junction kept 5 bases outside the gene matches. The germline CDR1 and CDR2 sequences are SEHNR and FQNEAQ (reference sequence). This CDR3 spans 15 amino acids. CDR3 bases: TGTGCCAGCAGCTTAGATGGGACAGGGTTGTACGAGCAGTACTTC. This codes for CASSLDGTGLYEQYF.

V gene TRBV6-5 combines with J gene TRBJ2-1; the D gene is possibly TRBD2 (6 bases). Germline V lookup: CDR1 MNHEY, CDR2 SVGAGI. The V and J ends lost 4 bases and 4 bases respectively, with 11 bases between them. This CDR3 has 14 amino acids. The CDR3 DNA reads as TGTGCCAGCAGTTGGGACTCTCAGTACAATGAGCAGTTCTTC. Protein sequence: CASSWDSQYNEQFF.

V usage is TRBV6-1 and J usage is TRBJ1-3; 7 bases are a match to TRBD1. This CDR3 region has 13 residues. Germline lookup yields CDR1 MNHNS and CDR2 SASEGT. Unmatched junction bases numbered 4, after V lost 3 bases and J lost 8 bases. The CDR3 nucleotides read TGTGCCAGCAGTGAGAGACAGGGAGACACCATATATTTT. Translating it yields CASSERQGDTIYF.

The rearrangement joins TRBV5-3 to TRBJ1-6, with D uncertain. TRBV5-3 is marked as an open reading frame, function uncertain. Trimming cost V 5 bases and J 14 bases, with 11 bases left between them. The CDR3 has 11 residues. CDR3 sequence (DNA): TGTGCCAGAAGAGGTGTCCGGGCCCTCCACTTT. Translated: CARRGVRALHF.

The V and J genes are TRBV6-2 or TRBV6-3 and TRBJ1-2; D is uncertain. V shed 6 bases and J shed 0 bases, with 11 bases lying between them. The germline CDR1 and CDR2 sequences are MNHEY and SVGEGT. The CDR3 extends over 14 amino acids. The CDR3 DNA is TGTGCCAGCAGCCCCGCGGGAGCTAACTATGGCTACACCTTC. This translates into CASSPAGANYGYTF.

This clone has just one count. DNA of the CDR3: TGTGCCAGCAGTCAGAACCCACAGGGTCGAAGTTCACCCCTCCACTTT. It specifies CASSQNPQGRSSPLHF. V is TRBV6-6 and J is TRBJ1-6; TRBD1 might be the D (6 bases). The V end was cut by 5 bases, the J end by 9 bases, with 20 bases between. CDR1 MNHNY and CDR2 SVGAGI come from the germline V gene (reference sequence). This CDR3 has 16 amino acids.

V and J are TRBV6-5 and TRBJ2-3; TRBD2 aligns across 8 bases. The CDR3 totals 13 residues. Germline CDR1 reads MNHEY; CDR2 reads SVGAGI. Trimming took 6 bases from V and 7 from J; bases not matched to a gene: 6. The DNA of the CDR3 is TGTGCCAGCAGGCCCCATAGCGGGAATACGCAGTATTTT. It specifies CASRPHSGNTQYF.

The CDR3 protein is CASNTGANTGELFF. The CDR3 nucleotides read TGTGCCAGCAATACAGGTGCGAACACCGGGGAGCTGTTTTTT. The chain is built from TRBV6-6 and TRBJ2-2, with D possibly being TRBD1 (5 bases). The CDR3 contains 14 residues. CDR1 and CDR2 from the germline V gene are MNHNY and SVGAGI (reference sequence). Trimming shortened V by 7 bases and J by 0 bases, and 9 bases separated the two germline ends.

The rearrangement links TRBV7-2 to TRBJ1-3, with D unresolved. V was trimmed by 2 bases and J by 2 bases, leaving 13 bases between them. The germline CDR1 and CDR2 sequences are SGHTA and FQGNSA. This CDR3 spans 16 amino acids. The CDR3 nucleotides are TGTGCCAGCAGCTTACAGGCACAGACCCCTGGAAACACCATATATTTT. It translates to CASSLQAQTPGNTIYF.

The chain employs TRBV4-3 and TRBJ1-1; D may be TRBD1 (5 bases). The CDR3 length is 14 residues. The germline CDR1 and CDR2 sequences are LGHNA and YSLEER. Trimming took off 0 bases at V and 4 bases at J, with 9 bases between the two ends. CDR3 nucleotides: TGCGCCAGCAGCCAAGATTACGGGGGCACTGAAGCTTTCTTT. It encodes CASSQDYGGTEAFF.

This clone was seen only once. This chain uses TRBV12-3 or TRBV12-4 with TRBJ1-2; D unclear. The V and J ends lost 5 bases and 1 base respectively, with 2 bases between them. The CDR3 runs 11 residues. The CDR3 here is CASSRNYGYTF. The CDR3 DNA is TGTGCCAGCAGTCGTAACTATGGCTACACCTTC.

The rearrangement links TRBV7-9 to TRBJ1-2, with no clear D. This CDR3 has 13 amino acids. Germline CDR1 SEHNR, CDR2 FQNEAQ (reference sequence). V was clipped by 1 base and J by 3 bases, with 6 bases between them. The CDR3 loop is CASSLGADYGYTF. In DNA, the CDR3 is TGTGCCAGCAGCTTAGGGGCAGACTATGGCTACACCTTC.

The rearrangement joins TRBV5-1 to TRBJ2-2; 11 bases are a match to TRBD2. The CDR3 has 17 amino acids. J was trimmed by 0 bases and V by 4 bases; bases with no gene match: 5. CDR1 and CDR2 (germline): SGHRS, YFSETQ. The DNA of the CDR3 is TGCGCCAGCAGCCCCAATAGCGGGGGGGCGAACACCGGGGAGCTGTTTTTT. Translating gives CASSPNSGGANTGELFF.

The gene calls are TRBV3-1 (or the pseudogene TRBV3-2) and TRBJ1-1; unclear D gene. Looked up from germline, CDR1 is LGHDT and CDR2 is YNNKEL (reference sequence). This CDR3 spans 14 amino acids. Trimming removed 0 bases at V and 5 bases at J, with 10 bases between. The DNA of the CDR3 is TGTGCCAGCAGCCAAGAAGCGAGGGTAACTGAAGCTTTCTTT. Encoded protein: CASSQEARVTEAFF.

V is TRBV7-3 and J is TRBJ2-2, with a possible D match to TRBD1 (6 bases). Trimming took off 2 bases at V and 5 bases at J, with 12 bases between the two ends. There are 15 residues in the CDR3. The germline V gene encodes CDR1 SGHTA and CDR2 FQGTGA. The CDR3 protein is CASSLSTGGTGELFF. The CDR3 DNA is TGTGCCAGCAGCTTATCGACAGGAGGAACCGGGGAGCTGTTTTTT. The full variable domain, completed using reference TRBV7-3 and TRBJ2-2, is GAGVSQTPSNKVTEKGKYVELRCDPISGHTALYWYRQSLGQGPEFLIYFQGTGAADDSGLPNDRFFAVRPEGSVSTLKIQRTERGDSAVYLCASSLSTGGTGELFFGEGSRLTVL.

The chain employs TRBV12-3 or TRBV12-4 and TRBJ1-1; weak D call: TRBD1 (6 bases). The CDR3 sequence is 13 residues long. Trimming took off 5 bases at V and 1 base at J, with 8 bases between the two ends. CDR3: CASSKTGNTEAFF. DNA for the CDR3: TGTGCCAGCAGTAAGACAGGGAACACTGAAGCTTTCTTT.

This chain connects TRBV24-1 to TRBJ1-2, with a possible D match to TRBD1 (6 bases). This CDR3 contains 14 residues. Trimming stripped 6 bases from V and 5 bases from J, with 15 bases between. Germline CDR1 and CDR2: KGHDR and SFDVKD. The chain's CDR3 is CATSWGRGAYGYTF. For the CDR3, the DNA is TGTGCCACCAGTTGGGGCAGGGGTGCTTATGGCTACACCTTC.

The sample holds a few counts of this clone. This sequence joins TRBV7-8 and TRBJ1-2; 9 nucleotides line up with TRBD1. CDR1 is SGHVS and CDR2 is FQNEAQ in the germline V gene. J lost 3 bases, V lost 5 bases, and 16 bases had no gene match. The CDR3 is 18 residues long. Here the CDR3 DNA reads TGTGCCAGCAGCCAACGGGGACAGGGTTTGGTTTGGGACTATGGCTACACCTTC. This translates into CASSQRGQGLVWDYGYTF.

The rearrangement links TRBV7-3 to TRBJ2-7; TRBD2 agrees at 8 bases. CDR1 and CDR2 from the germline V gene are SGHTA and FQGTGA. This CDR3 has 16 residues. The ends lost 4 bases at V and 0 bases at J; junction bases unmatched: 8. The CDR3 coding sequence is TGTGCCAGCAGCTGGCTTAGCGGGGTTTCCTCCTACGAGCAGTACTTC. Amino acids: CASSWLSGVSSYEQYF.